This T cell receptor (beta chain) was sequenced for a study of T-cell reconstitution after alpha-beta-depleted transplantation in children. CDR1 LGHNA and CDR2 YNFKEQ come from the germline V gene. Trimming at V came to 1 base and at J to 6 bases, leaving 3 bases not matched to a gene. CDR3 length: 13 amino acids. Overall study results and limits: Expanded graft clones numbering several hundred reportedly gave rise to alpha-beta T cells about two months after transplant. One year after transplant, T-cell counts and diversity came mostly from newly produced T cells.

Concerning this clonotype: Its antigen is as yet unknown.

Unique molecular identifiers were used to barcode this TCRbeta library. TCRdb re-called the PCR reads with MiXCR, one entry per CDR3 protein. This table holds hundreds of thousands of distinct CDR3 sequences, 10% to 15% found once. The starting material was PBMCs, mostly from graft donor cells, obtained 360 days after TCRalphabeta/CD19-depleted stem cell transplant. The rearrangement uses TRBV4-2 and TRBJ2-7; 7 bases align to TRBD1. This receptor was identified in a male patient under 18 who had a stem cell transplant for acute myeloid leukemia, so the T cells may come from the graft donor. DNA for the CDR3: TGTGCCAGCAGCCAAGGACAGGGTGGCGAGCAGTACTTC. Protein product: CASSQGQGGEQYF.